Listed below are T cell receptor beta chains from one sample, sequenced in a study of CD8 T cells in Susac syndrome. TCRdb independently ran MiXCR on the immunoSEQ multiplex PCR reads; one entry per CDR3 protein. The sample gives around 190,000 distinct CDR3 sequences, approximately 95% of which show up once; roughly 0.16% is in the top ten. The specimen was CD8+ T cells from PBMCs. The source is a human donor with multiple sclerosis. Each CDR3 is given with its conserved first and last residue. A D gene is named only where the DNA matches it firmly.

15 TRBJ1-5 TRBD1 TRBV27 TGTGCCAGCAGCGCCGGGACAGGGGGAAATCAGCCCCAGCATTTT CASSAGTGGNQPQHF
14 TRBJ2-7 . TRBV19 TGTGCCAGTAGTACCTCTTCAGACGGGTACGAGCAGTACTTC CASSTSSDGYEQYF
17 TRBJ2-3 . TRBV14 TGTGCCAGCAGCCAAGGGTGGAGACTAGAGAGCACAGATACGCAGTATTTT CASSQGWRLESTDTQYF
14 TRBJ2-1 TRBD2 TRBV4-1 TGCGCCAGCAGCCAGCCACTAGCGGCTAATGAGCAGTTCTTC CASSQPLAANEQFF
13 TRBJ2-7 TRBD2 TRBV20-1 TGCAGTGCTAGTAGCGGGATAGGCTACGAGCAGTACTTC CSASSGIGYEQYF
15 TRBJ2-7 TRBD1 TRBV3-1 TGTGCCAGCAGCCAGTCCCGGGACAGGTCCCACGAGCAGTACTTC CASSQSRDRSHEQYF
17 TRBJ2-7 TRBD2 TRBV2 TGTGCCAGCAGTGAAGCGAGACTTGCGGGAGGGCCAAACGAGCAGTACTTC CASSEARLAGGPNEQYF
15 TRBJ1-2 . TRBV19 TGTGCCAGTAGTATAGGTTGGACGGAAAACTATGGCTACACCTTC CASSIGWTENYGYTF
16 TRBJ2-5 TRBD2 TRBV4-1 TGCGCCAGCAGCCAAACACTAGCGGGGAGGGGAGAGACCCAGTACTTC CASSQTLAGRGETQYF
17 TRBJ2-5 . TRBV12-3/TRBV12-4 TGTGCCAGCAGTCCCTTCCTGGACTACCCCGCCCAAGAGACCCAGTACTTC CASSPFLDYPAQETQYF